This TCR beta chain was identified in a study of blood T cells in healthy people across ages. Study as a whole: Per every two T cells, about one barcoded beta molecule was captured by template switching.

Study results and caveats: Unsorted PBMC material precluded a definitive naive versus antigen-experienced comparison. Versus aged donors, long-lived donors had higher diversity and more naive CD4+ cells.

It was with a sample-barcoded 5' primer and a J-beta primer mix that a second PCR of about 6 to 11 cycles was run. Through a template-switch adaptor with 12 random nucleotides, each cDNA molecule received a tag. TCRdb reanalysed the 5' RACE reads using MiXCR and keeps one entry per CDR3 protein. The table has more than 1.4 million distinct CDR3 sequences, 42% seen once. This clonotype has more than one count but fewer than ten. Its cognate antigen is unknown. The source of this sequence is a woman aged 18-29 years in good health. The specimen was blood.

The CDR3 is CASKSGLAGETQYF. DNA for the CDR3: TGTGCCAGCAAATCGGGACTAGCGGGAGAGACCCAGTACTTC. The chain joins TRBV2 to TRBJ2-5; 12 bases agree with TRBD2. This CDR3 region has 14 residues. In germline, CDR1 is SNHLY, CDR2 FYNNEI. Trimming cost V 7 bases and J 4 bases; bases outside gene matches: 4. Variable domain in full (rest from reference TRBV2 and TRBJ2-5): EPEVTQTPSHQVTQMGQEVILRCVPISNHLYFYWYRQILGQKVEFLVSFYNNEISEKSEIFDDQFSVERPDGSNFTLKIRSTKLEDSAMYFCASKSGLAGETQYFGPGTRLLVL.